The 10 T cell receptor beta chains below were found in one sample sequenced in a study of T cells in Graves' hyperthyroidism and ophthalmopathy. TCR beta CDR3 sequences were amplified from RNA transcripts. A set of HTBI primers served as the primers for a first-round RT-PCR of the TCR CDR3. TCRdb used MiXCR to reprocess the multiplex PCR reads, holding one entry per CDR3 protein. The sample shows under 350,000 distinct CDR3 sequences, about 17% of them seen only once. The sample taken for sequencing was blood. The receptor source for this set is an older woman with Graves' ophthalmopathy.

This sequence joins TRBV5-1 and TRBJ1-6; D is perhaps TRBD1 (6 bases). The CDR3 is 16 residues long. Germline V gene data show CDR1 as SGHRS and CDR2 as YFSETQ. The ends were cut back, 2 bases at V and 5 bases at J, with 14 bases in the middle. CDR3 protein: CASSLLGGLDNSPLHF. In nucleotides, the CDR3 is TGCGCCAGCAGCTTACTAGGGGGGTTGGATAATTCACCCCTCCACTTT.

Ten or more counts support this clonotype. This chain links TRBV18 with TRBJ2-7; D is possibly TRBD1 (6 bases). V was trimmed by 5 bases and J by 5 bases, leaving 13 bases between them. The CDR3 sequence is 13 residues long. Germline V gene data show CDR1 as KGHSH and CDR2 as LQKENI. The chain's CDR3 is CASSGGAADEQYF. The CDR3 bases are TGTGCCAGCTCAGGGGGCGCGGCCGACGAGCAGTACTTC.

This clonotype was detected many times. V usage is TRBV20-1 and J usage is TRBJ2-3, with TRBD1 as a possible D gene (5 bases). The germline gives CDR1 DFQATT, CDR2 SNEGSKA (reference sequence). The V and J ends lost 3 bases and 4 bases respectively, with 17 bases between them. The CDR3 is 15 amino acids. This CDR3 is CSARPMFGASDTQYF. CDR3 DNA sequence: TGCAGTGCTAGGCCGATGTTTGGGGCCTCAGATACGCAGTATTTT.

This clonotype was recorded at least ten times. The chain joins TRBV11-2 to TRBJ2-3, with D maybe TRBD2 (5 bases). The CDR3 extends over 15 amino acids. Germline V gene data show CDR1 as SGHAT and CDR2 as FQNNGV. V was shortened by 2 bases and J by 4 bases, with 13 bases between the two germline ends. DNA of the CDR3: TGTGCCAGCAGCTTACTCTCGCGGAGGTCAGATACGCAGTATTTT. This sequence encodes CASSLLSRRSDTQYF.

This clonotype was seen many times. The rearrangement uses TRBV7-2 and TRBJ2-1; 9 positions agree with TRBD1. Trimming removed 5 bases from V and 7 bases from J; junction bases left unmatched: 9. This CDR3 comprises 15 residues. Germline lookup yields CDR1 SGHTA and CDR2 FQGNSA. In DNA form, the CDR3 reads TGTGCCAGCAGCAACTACAGGGGGCGCGGGAATGAGCAGTTCTTC. Protein product: CASSNYRGRGNEQFF.

In regard to this clonotype: This may come from a read error, since a much larger clone is one base off. This chain joins TRBV27 and TRBJ2-5; the D gene could be TRBD1 or TRBD2 (6 bases each). The CDR3 runs 16 residues. Germline V CDR1 and CDR2: MNHEY, SMNVEV (reference sequence). This CDR3 reads CTSRGWQGTYQETQYF. The CDR3 DNA is TGTACCAGCAGGGGTTGGCAGGGGACTTACCAAGAGACCCAGTACTTC.

In its sample, this clonotype was seen a few times. The rearrangement joins TRBV10-1 to TRBJ2-7; 10 nucleotides align to TRBD1. The CDR3 is 14 amino acids. Germline CDR1 is WNHNN and CDR2 is SYGVQD (reference sequence). Losses at the gene ends were 8 bases for V and 0 bases for J; bases not matched to a gene: 4. The chain's CDR3 is CASLRTGGSYEQYF. As DNA, the CDR3 is TGCGCCAGCTTAAGGACAGGGGGCTCCTACGAGCAGTACTTC.

V is TRBV6-1 and J is TRBJ1-5; the D is unclear. V lost 1 base to trimming and J lost 11 bases, with 12 bases between them. CDR3 length equals 13 residues. CDR1 is MNHNS, CDR2 SASEGT, per germline. The CDR3 DNA is TGTGCCAGCAGTGAAGAGGAGGGAGGGTCCCAGCATTTT. It is translated as CASSEEEGGSQHF.

In its sample, this clonotype was seen once. This clone may be a read error of a much larger clone one base away. V usage is TRBV7-2 and J usage is TRBJ2-5; D unclear. CDR3 length: 14 amino acids. Germline CDR1 SGHTA, CDR2 FQGNSA. Trimming cost V 5 bases and J 5 bases, with 15 bases left between them. This chain's CDR3 is CASSMAPEWETQYF. The CDR3 nucleotides read TGTGCCAGCAGCATGGCCCCTGAGTGGGAGACCCAGTACTTC.

This chain uses TRBV24-1 with TRBJ2-7, with a weak D call TRBD1 (5 bases). V was cut by 1 base and J by 3 bases, with 6 bases left in between. Germline V gene lookup returns CDR1 KGHDR and CDR2 SFDVKD. The CDR3 is 13 residues long. CDR3 DNA sequence: TGTGCCACCAGTGATTTTCAGGGCTACGAGCAGTACTTC. Translated, it gives CATSDFQGYEQYF.